This T cell receptor beta chain was sequenced in a study of blood T cell repertoires in COVID-19 (TCRdb year 2020). For the study in its entirety: The collaborator samples originated in the United States, Italy and Spain and spanned the acute and convalescent phases of COVID-19. The material from the prospective study consisted of cDNA or gDNA derived from T cells, B-cell-depleted T cells, or PBMCs. Subjects who had been exposed to COVID-19, were actively infected with it, or had recovered from it provided the deeply sampled blood TCRbeta repertoires that made up the dataset. A freely available public database, intended as a resource for researchers studying the immune response to SARS-CoV-2, is where the repertoires were released. Samples came from the ongoing ImmuneRACE study (first 160 participants) plus 1,254 subjects from 6 global collaborators. Nearly every sample came with metadata listing a de-identified subject ID, COVID-19 status, age in years and sex. HLA class I and class II types, where available, came from metadata supplied by the sample provider rather than from assay-based typing. Broad study findings and their caveats: Clinical and demographic metadata were provided uncurated, with the amount varying by source and participant.

Collaborating institutions collected whole blood in K2EDTA tubes following their own protocols. For TCRbeta analysis, collaborators shipped samples as frozen whole blood, isolated PBMCs, or DNA extracted from either of those sample types. The immunoSEQ Assay, a bias-controlled multiplex PCR, was used to amplify TCRbeta CDR3 regions from genomic DNA. Per the source publication's procedure: Nucleated cell counts per sample were estimated from amplification of reference gene primers within the assay. To quantify the absolute abundance of each unique TCRbeta CDR3 rearrangement, sequence reads were collapsed and filtered. For each sample, productive Simpson clonality was calculated as the square root of Simpson's diversity index over productive rearrangements. TCRdb provides this immuneACCESS table in a form limited to in-frame rearrangements. Some clones are lacking; in checked studies, under half of them reflect an unresolved V gene, and why the rest are absent is not known. The V and J calls and clone size were taken over from that table, and D and trimming were inferred from the DNA. For this sample there are tens of thousands of clones; 85% to 90% appear just once. Jointly, the top ten make up roughly 3.7% of the sample.

The table lists this clone with a few counts. No antigen is known for it. The record has no base qualities; no much larger clone is one base away. Trimming removed 0 bases from V and 1 base from J, leaving 9 bases between the germline ends. From its cysteine to its phenylalanine, the CDR3 spans 15 amino acids. Only the CDR3 part of the read is kept: 45 bases, read in frame from the first base. In the germline V gene, CDR1 corresponds to SGHRS and CDR2 to YFSETQ. Recombination linked TRBV5-1 to TRBJ2-3; TRBD1 might be the D gene, on 6 matching bases. Input material: peripheral blood. The sequence was collected from a man aged 45 to 65 with acute or convalescent COVID-19. The DNA sequence is given as TGCGCCAGCAGCTTGGGGACAGTACGCACAGATACGCAGTATTTT. Its amino acids are CASSLGTVRTDTQYF.